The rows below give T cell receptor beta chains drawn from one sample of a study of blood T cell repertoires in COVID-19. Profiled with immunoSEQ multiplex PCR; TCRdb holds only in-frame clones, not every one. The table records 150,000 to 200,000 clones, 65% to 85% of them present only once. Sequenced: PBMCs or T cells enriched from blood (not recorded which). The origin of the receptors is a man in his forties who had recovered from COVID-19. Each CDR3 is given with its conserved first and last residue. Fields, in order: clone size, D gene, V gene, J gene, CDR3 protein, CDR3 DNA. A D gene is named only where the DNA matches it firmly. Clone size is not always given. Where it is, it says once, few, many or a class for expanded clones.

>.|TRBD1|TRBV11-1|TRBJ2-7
CASSPTGTGGDEQYF
TGTGCCAGCAGTCCTACCGGGACAGGGGGAGACGAGCAGTACTTC
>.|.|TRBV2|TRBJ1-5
CASSGNLGAQPQHF
TGTGCCAGCAGTGGTAACTTGGGGGCTCAGCCCCAGCATTTT
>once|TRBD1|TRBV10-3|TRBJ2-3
CAVDDKGGQGADTQYF
TGTGCCGTCGATGACAAAGGGGGACAGGGCGCAGATACGCAGTATTTT
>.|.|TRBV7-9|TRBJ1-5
CASSLGGPGGPQHF
TGTGCCAGCAGCTTAGGAGGTCCGGGAGGGCCCCAGCATTTT
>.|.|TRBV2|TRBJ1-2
CATTGGQGKNGYTF
TGTGCCACCACGGGGGGGCAGGGGAAAAATGGCTACACCTTC
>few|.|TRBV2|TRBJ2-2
CASSRQYTGELFF
TGTGCCAGCAGTAGACAGTACACCGGGGAGCTGTTTTTT
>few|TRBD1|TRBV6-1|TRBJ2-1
CASSADRGPSSYNEQFF
TGTGCCAGCAGTGCGGACAGGGGCCCCAGCTCCTACAATGAGCAGTTCTTC
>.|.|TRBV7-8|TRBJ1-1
CASSPRGNLAGNTEAFF
TGTGCCAGCAGCCCGAGGGGGAATCTGGCAGGAAACACTGAAGCTTTCTTT
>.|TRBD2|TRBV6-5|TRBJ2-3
CASSAGLAGTKQYF
TGTGCCAGCAGCGCCGGACTAGCGGGGACTAAGCAGTATTTT
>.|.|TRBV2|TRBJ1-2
CASSELGALYGYTF
TGTGCCAGCAGTGAACTGGGGGCACTTTACGGCTACACCTTC
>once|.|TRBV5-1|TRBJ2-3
CASSSERPDTQYF
TGCGCCAGCAGCTCCGAGAGGCCAGATACGCAGTATTTT
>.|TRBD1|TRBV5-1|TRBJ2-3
CASSPSTGGIADTQYF
TGCGCCAGCAGCCCTTCGACAGGGGGGATCGCAGATACGCAGTATTTT
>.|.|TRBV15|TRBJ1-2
CATSRAQGLRGYTF
TGTGCCACCAGCAGAGCACAGGGTTTGCGTGGCTACACCTTC
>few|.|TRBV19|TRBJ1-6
CASSTSGVNSPLHF
TGTGCCAGTAGTACCTCGGGGGTCAATTCACCCCTCCACTTT
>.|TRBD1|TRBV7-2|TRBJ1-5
CASSLQGAHQPQHF
TGTGCCAGCAGCTTACAGGGGGCCCATCAGCCCCAGCATTTT
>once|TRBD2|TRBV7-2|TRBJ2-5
CASILALTGGETQYF
TGTGCCAGCATCCTGGCCCTCACGGGGGGGGAGACCCAGTACTTC
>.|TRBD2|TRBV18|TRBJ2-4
CASSPQGPRGGLLAKNIQYF
TGTGCCAGCTCACCCCAAGGCCCGCGGGGGGGCCTCTTAGCCAAAAACATTCAGTACTTC
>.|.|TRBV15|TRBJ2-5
CATSRDNNAQETQYF
TGTGCCACCAGCAGAGATAACAACGCACAAGAGACCCAGTACTTC
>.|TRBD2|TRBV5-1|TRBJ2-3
CASSPLFTGRADTQYF
TGCGCCAGCAGCCCTCTTTTCACCGGGAGGGCAGATACGCAGTATTTT
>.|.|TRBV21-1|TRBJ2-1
CASSKGTVESRGRTNKIYNEQFF
TGTGCCAGCAGCAAGGGGACAGTTGAATCACGAGGTAGAACAAATAAGATCTACAATGAGCAGTTCTTC
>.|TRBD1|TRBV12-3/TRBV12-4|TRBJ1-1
CASSTSDRAAFF
TGTGCCAGCAGTACCTCGGACAGGGCAGCTTTCTTT
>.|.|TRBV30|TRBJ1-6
CAWSTGTRGSPLHF
TGTGCCTGGAGCACCGGGACACGAGGGTCACCCCTCCACTTT
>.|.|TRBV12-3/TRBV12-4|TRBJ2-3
CASSFRRDTQYF
TGTGCCAGCAGTTTTCGGAGGGATACGCAGTATTTT
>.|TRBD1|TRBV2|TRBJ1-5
CASSQDRDGQPQHF
TGTGCCAGCAGCCAGGACAGGGATGGGCAGCCCCAGCATTTT
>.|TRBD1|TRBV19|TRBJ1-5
CASLQGQDQPQHF
TGTGCCAGCTTACAGGGGCAGGATCAGCCCCAGCATTTT
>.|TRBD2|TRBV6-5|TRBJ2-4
CASTPGGSKNIQYF
TGTGCCAGCACCCCAGGCGGGAGCAAAAACATTCAGTACTTC
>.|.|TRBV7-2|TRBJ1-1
CASSLRGQRTEAFF
TGTGCCAGCAGCTTACGTGGCCAGCGCACTGAAGCTTTCTTT
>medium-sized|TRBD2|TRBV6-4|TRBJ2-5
CASSAGTSGGETQYF
TGTGCCAGCAGTGCCGGGACTAGCGGGGGGGAGACCCAGTACTTC
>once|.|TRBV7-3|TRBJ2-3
CASSATLRLVTGGDTQYF
TGTGCCAGCAGCGCAACCTTGAGACTGGTAACCGGAGGAGATACGCAGTATTTT
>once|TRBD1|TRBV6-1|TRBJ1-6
CASSEAYGTVVYNSPLHF
TGTGCCAGCAGTGAAGCGTACGGGACAGTGGTCTATAATTCACCCCTCCACTTT
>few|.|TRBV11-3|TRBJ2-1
CASSLGGLSYNEQFF
TGTGCCAGCAGCTTAGGCGGGCTCTCCTACAATGAGCAGTTCTTC
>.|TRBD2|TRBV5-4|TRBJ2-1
CASSPTPSGGLDEQFF
TGTGCCAGCAGCCCGACCCCTAGCGGGGGGCTCGATGAGCAGTTCTTC
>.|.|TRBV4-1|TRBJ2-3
CASSQEPWEFVRPDTQYF
TGCGCCAGCAGCCAAGAACCATGGGAGTTTGTCCGGCCAGATACGCAGTATTTT
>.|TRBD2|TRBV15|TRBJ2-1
CATPTSGGYYNEQFF
TGTGCCACCCCCACTAGCGGGGGCTACTACAATGAGCAGTTCTTC
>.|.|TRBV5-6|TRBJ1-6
CASSFRTASNSPLHF
TGTGCCAGCAGCTTCCGGACAGCCTCCAATTCACCCCTCCACTTT
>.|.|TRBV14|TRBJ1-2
CASSQRENYGYTF
TGTGCCAGCAGCCAAAGGGAGAACTATGGCTACACCTTC
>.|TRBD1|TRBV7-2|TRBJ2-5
CASSPRGGRETQYF
TGTGCCAGCAGCCCCCGAGGGGGCCGCGAGACCCAGTACTTC
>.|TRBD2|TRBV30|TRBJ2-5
CAWSVRSSGYNQETQYF
TGTGCCTGGAGTGTACGATCTAGCGGGTACAACCAAGAGACCCAGTACTTC
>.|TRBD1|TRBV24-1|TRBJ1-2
CATSDRTGGDYGYTF
TGTGCCACCAGTGACCGGACAGGGGGTGACTATGGCTACACCTTC
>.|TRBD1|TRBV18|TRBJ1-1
CASSPRTGDTEAFF
TGTGCCAGCTCACCCCGGACAGGGGACACTGAAGCTTTCTTT
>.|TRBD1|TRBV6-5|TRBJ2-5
CASSYRQGGETQYF
TGTGCCAGCAGTTATAGACAGGGGGGAGAGACCCAGTACTTC
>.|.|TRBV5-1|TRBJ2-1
CASSLAGRGIDEQFF
TGCGCCAGCAGCTTGGCCGGCAGGGGCATCGATGAGCAGTTCTTC